The 5 T cell receptor beta chains presented below share a single source sample, sequenced in a study of T cell repertoires in cytomegalovirus infection. For these receptors, no antigen is known. Via MiXCR, TCRdb re-called the reads, giving one row per CDR3 protein. The sample contains about 570,000 distinct CDR3 sequences, approximately 40% of which appear only once. The sequences come from cultured PBMCs, collected from culture after CMV antigen stimulation. Receptors were obtained from a human donor in good health (CMV status not recorded). Some clones in this sample may be carry-over from other donors' samples.

This clonotype was found a few times. The chain combines TRBV6-1 with TRBJ1-5, with D possibly TRBD1 on 6 matching bases. V lost 7 bases to trimming and J lost 0 bases, with 16 bases between them. The germline gives CDR1 MNHNS, CDR2 SASEGT. The CDR3 covers 16 residues. The CDR3 protein is CASTGFGQISNQPQHF. CDR3 bases: TGTGCCAGCACAGGATTCGGACAGATTAGCAATCAGCCCCAGCATTTT.

This clonotype was detected only a few times. This chain uses TRBV7-2 with TRBJ2-1; 10 bases agree with TRBD2. In germline, CDR1 is SGHTA, CDR2 FQGNSA. The CDR3 sequence is 14 residues long. With V trimmed by 8 bases and J by 4 bases, 5 bases remained unmatched. CDR3 sequence reads: CASLAGAFYNEQFF. CDR3 DNA: TGTGCCAGCCTAGCGGGAGCTTTTTACAATGAGCAGTTCTTC.

This clonotype was observed a handful of times. The CDR3 DNA reads as TGTGCCAGCAGGTACCGGGACACCTATGGCTACACCTTC. Encoded protein: CASRYRDTYGYTF. The chain is built from TRBV7-6 and TRBJ1-2, with D possibly TRBD1 on 6 matching bases. V gave up 6 bases and J gave up 4 bases, with 12 bases separating them. Germline assignment: CDR1 SGHVS and CDR2 FNYEAQ. The CDR3 has 13 residues. The whole variable domain, filled in from reference TRBV7-6 and TRBJ1-2, reads GAGVSQSPRYKVTKRGQDVALRCDPISGHVSLYWYRQALGQGPEFLTYFNYEAQQDKSGLPNDRFSAERPEGSISTLTIQRTEQRDSAMYRCASRYRDTYGYTFGSGTRLTVV.

This clonotype was seen only a few times. V usage is TRBV7-6 and J usage is TRBJ1-6; a possible D gene is TRBD1 (6 bases). V lost 3 bases and J lost 4, with 13 bases in between. The germline gives CDR1 SGHVS, CDR2 FNYEAQ. The CDR3 spans 16 residues. The CDR3 region is CASSLAGAEYNSPLHF. As DNA, the CDR3 is TGTGCCAGCAGCTTGGCGGGGGCCGAGTATAATTCACCCCTCCACTTT. The complete variable domain, with remaining parts taken from reference TRBV7-6 and TRBJ1-6, reads GAGVSQSPRYKVTKRGQDVALRCDPISGHVSLYWYRQALGQGPEFLTYFNYEAQQDKSGLPNDRFSAERPEGSISTLTIQRTEQRDSAMYRCASSLAGAEYNSPLHFGNGTRLTVT.

This clonotype was counted ten times or more. The CDR3 here is CASSLVNKGHEQYF. The CDR3 region has the DNA TGTGCCAGCAGCTTAGTTAACAAGGGGCACGAGCAGTACTTC. This rearrangement joins TRBV7-2 to TRBJ2-7; tentatively, D is TRBD1 (5 bases). The V end was cut by 1 base, the J end by 5 bases, with 12 bases between. CDR3 length: 14 amino acids. Germline loops: CDR1 SGHTA, CDR2 FQGNSA.